This T cell receptor (beta chain) was documented in a study of beta chain features in type 1 diabetes. Broader study findings: Cells with high TCR expression could be over-represented when cDNA is sequenced. Type 1 diabetes patients had moderately but significantly shorter TCRB CDR3s in all four CD4+ subsets.

In regard to this clone: What it binds is not known. Other DNA sequences in the sample encode the same CDR3.

Of the isolated RNA, all was reverse transcribed, and so the sequenced material was expressed TCRB transcripts. Libraries were prepared by immunoSEQ multiplex PCR; TCRdb keeps only in-frame clonotypes and omits some of them. Of 600,000 to 650,000 clones detected, about a sixth appear once; the ten largest clones hold 0.093%. The CDR3 extends over 14 amino acids. With 0 bases removed from V and 2 bases from J, the gap between germline ends came to 5 bases. Germline CDR1 reads LNHNV; CDR2 reads YYDKDF (reference sequence). J is TRBJ1-5 and V is TRBV15; D not certain. The sequenced sample consisted of naive CD4+ T cells from blood. The origin of this receptor is a man aged 18 to 29 in good health. The CDR3 sequence: CATSRDRGNQPQHF. The CDR3 coding sequence is TGTGCCACCAGCAGAGATCGGGGCAATCAGCCCCAGCATTTT.